The entry below describes one TCR beta chain. The record originates from a study of blood T cell repertoires in COVID-19. Original processing methods: Reference gene primer amplification gave estimated nucleated cell counts. Clones were sequenced by immunoSEQ multiplex PCR, and TCRdb holds only the in-frame ones, with some missing. The V and J calls and the clone size are those of that table, but D and trimming were determined from the DNA. The data contain over 55,000 clones, 85% to 90% of them singletons. Germline CDR1 MNHEY, CDR2 SVGEGT. There are 13 residues in the CDR3. V trimming: 6 bases; J trimming: 10 bases; junction bases outside the gene matches: 4.

Sequenced input: peripheral blood. The TCR sequence derives from a man aged 45-65 years with active COVID-19. V is TRBV6-2 or TRBV6-3 and J is TRBJ1-6; 9 positions match TRBD1. CDR3 bases: TGTGCCAGCAGCACGACAGGGGGATCACCCCTCCACTTT. Encoded protein: CASSTTGGSPLHF.